Listed below are T cell receptor beta chains from one sample, sequenced in a study of OX40 agonist ivuxolimab in advanced cancers. The table came from immunoSEQ multiplex PCR; TCRdb's copy has only in-frame clones and leaves some out. The repertoire holds 50,000 to 70,000 clones, with around 88% as singletons. Sequences were derived from CD4+ or CD8+ T cells sorted from blood, sampled in a trial of the OX40 agonist ivuxolimab. These receptors all stem from an adult with an advanced solid tumor such as melanoma, head and neck, liver or kidney cancer. Both conserved end residues are part of each CDR3. The D gene is left open where the match is weak. Clone size is stated in some rows and not others, as once, few, many or a class when expanded.

clone_size d_call j_call v_call cdr3_aa cdr3_nt
- - TRBJ2-7 TRBV6-1 CASSHESGDSYEQYF TGTGCCAGCAGTCACGAATCTGGGGACTCCTACGAGCAGTACTTC
- - TRBJ1-2 TRBV5-6 CASSSSPPGGYTF TGTGCCAGCAGCTCCTCACCACCGGGTGGCTACACCTTC
- TRBD1 TRBJ1-5 TRBV19 CASRPRQGASNQPQHF TGTGCCAGTAGACCTAGACAGGGGGCAAGCAATCAGCCCCAGCATTTT
- TRBD2 TRBJ2-1 TRBV5-4 CASSLGGTSGGAMRSAEQFF TGTGCCAGCAGCTTGGGTGGGACTAGCGGGGGGGCAATGAGGTCGGCTGAGCAGTTCTTC
- TRBD2 TRBJ2-3 TRBV19 CASNPEGLAGGFTDTQYF TGTGCCAGTAACCCCGAGGGACTAGCGGGTGGGTTCACAGATACGCAGTATTTT
once TRBD1 TRBJ2-7 TRBV5-6 CASSLRDRPHYEQYF TGTGCCAGCAGCTTGAGGGACAGGCCGCACTACGAGCAGTACTTC
- TRBD2 TRBJ2-2 TRBV6-1 CASEASGMAGELFF TGTGCCAGCGAAGCTAGCGGGATGGCCGGGGAGCTGTTTTTT
- - TRBJ1-2 TRBV19 CASSHRVKGGYTF TGTGCCTCCAGTCACAGGGTGAAAGGTGGCTACACCTTC
- - TRBJ1-4 TRBV6-5 CASSYAGTDNEKLFF TGTGCCAGCAGTTACGCCGGGACGGATAATGAAAAACTGTTTTTT
- TRBD1 TRBJ1-4 TRBV28 CASSPGTGWEKLFF TGTGCCAGCAGTCCTGGGACAGGGTGGGAAAAACTGTTTTTT
- TRBD1 TRBJ1-5 TRBV6-1 CASDRTGDSNQPQHF TGTGCCAGCGATCGGACAGGGGATAGCAATCAGCCCCAGCATTTT
- - TRBJ2-5 TRBV7-6 CASSLGGYQETQYF TGTGCCAGCAGCTTAGGAGGTTACCAAGAGACCCAGTACTTC
once - TRBJ1-1 TRBV5-1 CASGAGSTEAFF TGCGCCAGCGGGGCAGGGAGCACTGAAGCTTTCTTT
- - TRBJ1-5 TRBV30 CAWSEEGSKPQHF TGTGCCTGGAGCGAGGAGGGATCAAAGCCCCAGCATTTT
- TRBD2 TRBJ2-5 TRBV29-1 CSAGVGLGLGETQYF TGCAGCGCTGGGGTCGGACTAGGATTAGGGGAGACCCAGTACTTC
- TRBD1 TRBJ2-7 TRBV2 CASRAGTGIPGYIEQYF TGTGCCAGCAGGGCCGGGACAGGCATCCCCGGTTATATCGAGCAGTACTTC
- - TRBJ2-7 TRBV7-6 CASSLEGGGRDEQYF TGTGCCAGCAGCTTAGAGGGCGGAGGCCGGGACGAGCAGTACTTC
- - TRBJ2-7 TRBV6-5 CASTQGRGSSEQYF TGTGCCAGCACCCAGGGGCGGGGTTCAAGCGAGCAGTACTTC
- - TRBJ1-1 TRBV4-1 CASSQGKGNTEAFF TGCGCCAGCAGCCAAGGAAAAGGTAACACTGAAGCTTTCTTT
few - TRBJ2-7 TRBV19 CASSSAHRSSYEQYF TGTGCCAGTAGTTCAGCCCACAGGAGCTCCTACGAGCAGTACTTC
- TRBD1 TRBJ2-7 TRBV27 CASSPKTGFGADTYEQYF TGTGCCAGCAGTCCTAAGACAGGGTTCGGTGCGGATACCTACGAGCAGTACTTC
- TRBD2 TRBJ2-7 TRBV11-2 CASSLFGLAGRDEQYF TGTGCCAGCAGCCTCTTCGGACTAGCGGGAAGAGACGAGCAGTACTTC
- TRBD2 TRBJ2-1 TRBV7-7 CASSTTSGGYNEQFF TGTGCTAGCAGCACAACTAGCGGGGGTTACAATGAGCAGTTCTTC